These T cell receptor beta chains were read from a single sample in a study of T-cell reconstitution after alpha-beta-depleted transplantation in children. TCRdb reprocessed the PCR reads with MiXCR, giving one entry per CDR3 protein. This table has some 490,000 distinct CDR3 sequences, approximately 13% appearing once. The material sequenced was PBMCs from the stem cell graft donor, taken from the stem cell graft. These receptors came from a human donor who donated a stem cell graft to a child with combined immunodeficiency. Both conserved end residues are part of each CDR3. A D gene is named only where the DNA matches it firmly. For some rows the clone size is stated as once, few or many, or as a class when expanded; others skip it.

abundance: .; v_gene: TRBV9; d_gene: .; j_gene: TRBJ2-3; CDR3nt: TGTGCCAGCAGCCGTGACGGCTCGGGCACAGATACGCAGTATTTT; CDR3aa: CASSRDGSGTDTQYF
abundance: few; v_gene: TRBV12-3/TRBV12-4; d_gene: TRBD2; j_gene: TRBJ2-3; CDR3nt: TGTGCCAGCAGTTTCACGTTTAGCGGGTATCCCTCAGATACGCAGTATTTT; CDR3aa: CASSFTFSGYPSDTQYF
abundance: few; v_gene: TRBV7-2; d_gene: TRBD1; j_gene: TRBJ2-5; CDR3nt: TGTGCCAGCAGCTTCCAACAGGGGTGGGAGACCCAGTACTTC; CDR3aa: CASSFQQGWETQYF
abundance: few; v_gene: TRBV7-9; d_gene: .; j_gene: TRBJ1-5; CDR3nt: TGTGCCAGCAGCTTAGAATTAGAGCCCCAGCATTTT; CDR3aa: CASSLELEPQHF
abundance: .; v_gene: TRBV12-3/TRBV12-4; d_gene: .; j_gene: TRBJ1-3; CDR3nt: TGTGCCAGCTCTACAGCAGCCGGAAACACCATATATTTT; CDR3aa: CASSTAAGNTIYF
abundance: few; v_gene: TRBV7-9; d_gene: .; j_gene: TRBJ1-2; CDR3nt: TGTGCCAGCAGCTGGGGGCCTCGCGGCTACACCTTC; CDR3aa: CASSWGPRGYTF
abundance: .; v_gene: TRBV5-1; d_gene: .; j_gene: TRBJ2-3; CDR3nt: TGCGCCAGCAGGCCAGCGGGCACAGATACGCAGTATTTT; CDR3aa: CASRPAGTDTQYF
abundance: few; v_gene: TRBV6-2/TRBV6-3; d_gene: .; j_gene: TRBJ1-3; CDR3nt: TGTGCCAGCAGTTATTCTTGGATTGGAAACACCATATATTTT; CDR3aa: CASSYSWIGNTIYF
abundance: few; v_gene: TRBV7-9; d_gene: TRBD2; j_gene: TRBJ2-3; CDR3nt: TGTGCCACCGGAAAGCTAGCGGGATTCGGCACAGATACGCAGTATTTT; CDR3aa: CATGKLAGFGTDTQYF
abundance: few; v_gene: TRBV29-1; d_gene: .; j_gene: TRBJ2-3; CDR3nt: TGCAGCGTTGGAGTCTCCGAAAACCCCACAGATACGCAGTATTTT; CDR3aa: CSVGVSENPTDTQYF
abundance: .; v_gene: TRBV7-3; d_gene: .; j_gene: TRBJ2-5; CDR3nt: TGTGCCAGCAGCTTAAAGAGGGGGGGAAAAGAGACCCAGTACTTC; CDR3aa: CASSLKRGGKETQYF
abundance: few; v_gene: TRBV4-2; d_gene: .; j_gene: TRBJ1-2; CDR3nt: TGTGCCAGCAGCCTCGGACGTCCGGGAGACTATGGCTACACCTTC; CDR3aa: CASSLGRPGDYGYTF
abundance: .; v_gene: TRBV30; d_gene: TRBD1; j_gene: TRBJ1-3; CDR3nt: TGTGCCTGGAGTGTACACAGGGGTGACACCATATATTTT; CDR3aa: CAWSVHRGDTIYF
abundance: .; v_gene: TRBV7-9; d_gene: TRBD1; j_gene: TRBJ2-2; CDR3nt: TGTGCCAGCACCCCTCGACAGGGAACCGGGGAGCTGTTTTTT; CDR3aa: CASTPRQGTGELFF
abundance: many; v_gene: TRBV29-1; d_gene: .; j_gene: TRBJ2-3; CDR3nt: TGCAGCGTTGGTCTCTTACTAGTTCGCGCAGATACGCAGTATTTT; CDR3aa: CSVGLLLVRADTQYF
abundance: few; v_gene: TRBV7-8; d_gene: TRBD2; j_gene: TRBJ2-5; CDR3nt: TGTGCCAGCAGCACAGATAGCGGGGGGGCCGCAGAGACCCAGTACTTC; CDR3aa: CASSTDSGGAAETQYF
abundance: many; v_gene: TRBV29-1; d_gene: .; j_gene: TRBJ2-1; CDR3nt: TGCAGCGTTGTCTGGATCGACGCCAGCTCCTACAATGAGCAGTTCTTC; CDR3aa: CSVVWIDASSYNEQFF
abundance: many; v_gene: TRBV29-1; d_gene: TRBD2; j_gene: TRBJ2-5; CDR3nt: TGCAGCGTTGGGGGACTACAAGAGACCCAGTACTTC; CDR3aa: CSVGGLQETQYF
abundance: .; v_gene: TRBV20-1; d_gene: .; j_gene: TRBJ2-3; CDR3nt: TGCAGTGCTTCGGGGGGCGCAGGGGATACGCAGTATTTT; CDR3aa: CSASGGAGDTQYF
abundance: few; v_gene: TRBV7-2; d_gene: .; j_gene: TRBJ1-2; CDR3nt: TGTGCCAGCAGCCCAACCCCGTCGATCTATGGCTACACCTTC; CDR3aa: CASSPTPSIYGYTF
abundance: many; v_gene: TRBV29-1; d_gene: .; j_gene: TRBJ2-5; CDR3nt: TGCAGCGTTGATCAGCAAGAGACCCAGTACTTC; CDR3aa: CSVDQQETQYF
abundance: many; v_gene: TRBV6-5; d_gene: TRBD1; j_gene: TRBJ2-7; CDR3nt: TGTGCCAGCAGTTACAGGGGGCAACTCTACGAGCAGTACTTC; CDR3aa: CASSYRGQLYEQYF
abundance: few; v_gene: TRBV20-1; d_gene: TRBD1; j_gene: TRBJ2-3; CDR3nt: TGCAGTGCTAGAGATCCTAGAACAGGGGAATTTTCAGATACGCAGTATTTT; CDR3aa: CSARDPRTGEFSDTQYF
abundance: .; v_gene: TRBV29-1; d_gene: .; j_gene: TRBJ1-2; CDR3nt: TGCAGCGTTGAGGGCAGGAACTATGGCTACACCTTC; CDR3aa: CSVEGRNYGYTF
abundance: few; v_gene: TRBV13; d_gene: .; j_gene: TRBJ1-2; CDR3nt: TGTGCCAGCAGGGAGGGACTCACTGGGGGCTACACCTTC; CDR3aa: CASREGLTGGYTF
abundance: few; v_gene: TRBV14; d_gene: TRBD2; j_gene: TRBJ2-1; CDR3nt: TGTGCCAGCAGCCACGGTAGCGGGAGCGTCAATGAGCAGTTCTTC; CDR3aa: CASSHGSGSVNEQFF
abundance: .; v_gene: TRBV7-2; d_gene: .; j_gene: TRBJ2-7; CDR3nt: TGTGCCACTTCGAACGCGCTGACAGCACCCTACGAGCAGTACTTC; CDR3aa: CATSNALTAPYEQYF
abundance: .; v_gene: TRBV5-1; d_gene: TRBD1; j_gene: TRBJ2-5; CDR3nt: TGCGCCAGCAAGCAAGGGGCAGGGGGATCAGAGACCCAGTACTTC; CDR3aa: CASKQGAGGSETQYF
abundance: many; v_gene: TRBV27; d_gene: .; j_gene: TRBJ1-6; CDR3nt: TGTGCCAGCAGTCCAGGGCCCTACACCAATTCACCCCTCCACTTT; CDR3aa: CASSPGPYTNSPLHF
abundance: .; v_gene: TRBV5-1; d_gene: .; j_gene: TRBJ2-1; CDR3nt: TGCGCCAGCAGCTTGAACCCCCAGGAGGCGGGGGCGTACAATGAGCAGTTCTTC; CDR3aa: CASSLNPQEAGAYNEQFF
abundance: few; v_gene: TRBV29-1; d_gene: TRBD1; j_gene: TRBJ1-1; CDR3nt: TGCAGCGTTGAAGGGACAGGGGGGAGCCGAGCTTTCTTT; CDR3aa: CSVEGTGGSRAFF
abundance: many; v_gene: TRBV20-1; d_gene: .; j_gene: TRBJ2-7; CDR3nt: TGCAGTGCTTATCCTGACTCCCCAGGTCTCGAGCAGTACTTC; CDR3aa: CSAYPDSPGLEQYF
abundance: few; v_gene: TRBV29-1; d_gene: .; j_gene: TRBJ2-3; CDR3nt: TGCAGCCTCTCGGCCCGAAGTGACACAGATACGCAGTATTTT; CDR3aa: CSLSARSDTDTQYF
abundance: few; v_gene: TRBV20-1; d_gene: TRBD1; j_gene: TRBJ1-5; CDR3nt: TGCAGTGCTAGAGGCACAGGGGGCAATCAGCCCCAGCATTTT; CDR3aa: CSARGTGGNQPQHF
abundance: many; v_gene: TRBV4-3; d_gene: .; j_gene: TRBJ1-2; CDR3nt: TGCGCCAGCAGCCAAGATTTTGGTAGCCCGCATGGCTACACCTTC; CDR3aa: CASSQDFGSPHGYTF
abundance: .; v_gene: TRBV7-8; d_gene: .; j_gene: TRBJ2-1; CDR3nt: TGTGCCAGCAGCCCCTTAGCCCAAGCCCTAATGAATGAGCAGTTCTTC; CDR3aa: CASSPLAQALMNEQFF
abundance: few; v_gene: TRBV15; d_gene: .; j_gene: TRBJ2-1; CDR3nt: TGTGCCACCACCCCGGGACTCCCAGGTTACAATGAGCAGTTCTTC; CDR3aa: CATTPGLPGYNEQFF
abundance: many; v_gene: TRBV12-3/TRBV12-4; d_gene: TRBD2; j_gene: TRBJ2-1; CDR3nt: TGTGCCAGCAGTTCTCTCGGCGGGGGGTCGGGTGAGCAGTTCTTC; CDR3aa: CASSSLGGGSGEQFF
abundance: few; v_gene: TRBV29-1; d_gene: .; j_gene: TRBJ2-5; CDR3nt: TGCAGCGTTAAAGGATTGCAATTAGGGGCCCGGGAGACCCAGTACTTC; CDR3aa: CSVKGLQLGARETQYF
abundance: once; v_gene: TRBV28; d_gene: .; j_gene: TRBJ1-6; CDR3nt: TGTGCCAGCAGCTCCAACGGACCTTATTCACCCCTCCACTTT; CDR3aa: CASSSNGPYSPLHF
abundance: few; v_gene: TRBV6-2/TRBV6-3; d_gene: TRBD2; j_gene: TRBJ2-1; CDR3nt: TGTGCCAGCAGTCCTAGCGGGGGGGGCGATGAGCAGTTCTTC; CDR3aa: CASSPSGGGDEQFF
abundance: few; v_gene: TRBV20-1; d_gene: .; j_gene: TRBJ2-1; CDR3nt: TGCAGTGCTCCGGCAAGAGCATACAATGAGCAGTTCTTC; CDR3aa: CSAPARAYNEQFF
abundance: .; v_gene: TRBV6-5; d_gene: .; j_gene: TRBJ1-2; CDR3nt: TGTGCCAGCAGTTACTCCCAGGGGACCAACTATGGCTACACCTTC; CDR3aa: CASSYSQGTNYGYTF